This TCR beta chain was retrieved from a study of T-cell memory formation after mild COVID-19. Study-wide findings and caveats: A second wave of clones peaked on day 37, and their SARS-CoV-2 specificity went unconfirmed. Pre-infection memory showed some responding clones, and this suggested that cross-reactive memory joined. The CD4+ clones that contracted clustered mainly within CM and EM, and the CD8+ clones concentrated in EMRA.

Amplification by 5'RACE using constant-segment primers produced TCR alpha and TCR beta cDNA libraries that carried sample barcodes and UMIs. TCRdb redid the calling of the 5' RACE reads with MiXCR, one entry per CDR3 protein. The table records about 110,000 distinct CDR3 sequences, 15% to 20% of them present only once. CDR1 and CDR2 from the germline V gene are SGHRS and YFSETQ. The CDR3 is 14 amino acids. The V end was cut by 4 bases, the J end by 8 bases, with 15 bases between. Of note for this clonotype: Its antigen is unknown.

The J gene is TRBJ2-2, the V gene TRBV5-1; D gene uncertain. Sequenced sample: PBMCs or a T cell subset sorted from them (not recorded which). The clonotype was recovered from a man between 18 and 35 years old who had mild COVID-19 (a few samples of this study predate the infection). Cell type and time point are not known. The CDR3 spells CASSTTGLGGELFF. CDR3 sequence (DNA): TGCGCCAGCAGCACAACTGGTCTGGGGGGGGAGCTGTTTTTT.